This T cell receptor (beta chain) was captured in a study of cytomegalovirus exposure and HLA in healthy donors (dated 2017 in TCRdb). Regarding the complete study: The 666 repertoires of the first cohort and the 110 or so validation repertoires were produced on the same platform, according to a later analysis. The study aimed to test whether signatures of past pathogen exposure could be identified by cataloging public T cell receptors. In addition to the first cohort of hundreds of subjects, a separate validation cohort of approximately 130 different subjects was used. To predict cytomegalovirus infection status, the study combined high-throughput TCR immunosequencing, statistical association of individual TCRs with disease status, and machine learning. Here is what the overall study found, with its caveats: In both the original and validation cohorts, the classifier was reported to diagnose cytomegalovirus status with high specificity and sensitivity. Of the cluster scores, approximately 95% were above 0 in a later analysis, which found that TCRs clustered in the first cohort also tended to co-occur in the approximately 110 validation repertoires. The validation cohort had no HLA typing available for a later analysis, so co-occurrence within that cohort was assessed over all 120 or so repertoires. It was suggested by the authors that the approach could potentially be generalized to other disease states and immunological phenotypes. While some public TCRs were present in many individuals, most TCR sequences turned up only very rarely across donors. Three of the identified cytomegalovirus-associated TCR beta chains were confirmed in vitro to be specific for cytomegalovirus antigens. A total of fewer than 200 TCR beta chains were listed by the study as associated with cytomegalovirus.

Library construction relied on the immunoSEQ multiplex PCR assay. In the source study's methods: A statistical classification framework was developed to diagnose cytomegalovirus status using the catalog of TCR beta chain sequences. This immuneACCESS table, as held by TCRdb, lists in-frame sequences with V and J called but not all clones. Of the missing ones, under half trace to an unresolved V gene in checked studies; the others have no known cause. D and trimming were read from the DNA, whereas the V and J calls and clone size are those reported in that table. Here the sample has some 110,000 clones; 75% to 90% occur a single time. Around 4.5% of the sample is held by the ten biggest clonotypes. Separate from the approximately 670-subject first cohort, the validation cohort of 120 subjects was the group to which the donors belonged. Concerning this clone: There is no known antigen for this receptor. Qualities for individual bases were not recorded, and no much larger clone is one base off.

The sample was PBMCs. This receptor was identified in a man younger than 35 in good health and CMV-seropositive.

The CDR3 region: CASSVVGGVRMVYEQYF. The base sequence is TGTGCCAGCAGCGTCGTCGGAGGGGTGAGAATGGTATACGAGCAGTACTTC. This receptor chain uses TRBV5-6 and TRBJ2-7, and TRBD2 may be the D gene, going by 6 matching bases. The cysteine opens and the phenylalanine closes a CDR3 of 17 amino acids. This entry keeps only the CDR3 DNA: 51 bases, framed from base 1. Per the germline V gene, SGHDT is the CDR1 and YYEEEE is the CDR2. Between the V and J ends, shortened by 4 bases and 4 bases respectively, the junction contains 24 bases.